This TCR beta chain emerged from a study of shared clonotypes between healthy human individuals. Overall study results and limits: Larger richness was generally estimated for naive than memory subsets. Even with large depth, rarefaction showed that sorted-subset sequencing was incomplete.

Libraries were prepared by immunoSEQ multiplex PCR; TCRdb keeps only in-frame clonotypes and omits some of them. The sample yields 2,100,000 or so clones, around 95% seen once. Concerning this clone: Its antigen is not identified.

After removal of 5 bases from V and 4 bases from J, the junction contained 4 bases not matched to a gene. The germline CDR1 and CDR2 sequences are MNHNS and SASEGT. The CDR3 loop spans 13 amino acids. The sequenced sample consisted of naive CD4+ T cells sorted from blood. Documented subset: CD45RA+ positively selected. J is TRBJ1-2 and V is TRBV6-1, with TRBD1 identical over 7 bases. The TCR comes from a man between 18 and 35 years old in good health. CDR3: CASSTGALYGYTF. The CDR3 nucleotides are TGTGCCAGCAGTACAGGGGCCCTCTATGGCTACACCTTC.